The 32 T cell receptor beta chains given below trace back to one sample, sequenced in a study of neurological immune-mediated disorders. TCRdb analysed the 5' RACE reads with MiXCR anew, one entry per CDR3 protein. Found here are roughly 53,000 distinct CDR3 sequences, roughly 8.4% of them singletons; the top ten hold about 2%. As for time point: longitudinal time-point 3. What was sequenced was PBMCs. These receptors came from a woman aged 35 to 49 in good health.

In this sample, this clonotype turned up many times. The V call is TRBV24-1, the J call TRBJ2-1; 10 bases are shared with TRBD1. The CDR3 has 16 residues. V was clipped by 3 bases and J by 9 bases; unmatched bases: 10. CDR1 and CDR2 from the germline V gene are KGHDR and SFDVKD. CDR3 sequence (DNA): TGTGCCACCAGTGATCCTGGACAGGGGGGTGGTGGTGAGCAGTTCTTC. Translating gives CATSDPGQGGGGEQFF.

In this sample, this clonotype turned up many times. The chain recombines TRBV4-3 with TRBJ2-3; TRBD2 matches at 8 bases. CDR1 and CDR2 (germline): LGHNA, YSLEER. CDR3 length equals 17 residues. The V and J ends lost 0 bases and 2 bases, in that order; junction bases with no gene match: 7. CDR3 region: CASSQDPAGGTTDTQYF. CDR3 bases: TGCGCCAGCAGCCAAGATCCCGCGGGGGGCACCACAGATACGCAGTATTTT.

This clonotype was observed at least ten times. This rearrangement joins TRBV20-1 to TRBJ2-1, with 7 bases that match TRBD2. The CDR3 loop spans 13 amino acids. Looked up from germline, CDR1 is DFQATT and CDR2 is SNEGSKA (reference sequence). V dropped 6 bases and J dropped 3; count of bases not matched to a gene: 5. The CDR3 spells CSAKSGDYNEQFF. CDR3 coding DNA: TGCAGTGCAAAAAGCGGGGACTACAATGAGCAGTTCTTC.

This clonotype was seen many times. The chain uses TRBV10-3 and TRBJ1-2; perhaps TRBD1 as D (5 bases). V lost 3 bases to trimming and J lost 10 bases, with 18 bases between them. The CDR3 extends over 14 amino acids. The germline V gene has CDR1 ENHRY and CDR2 SYGVKD. This CDR3 is CAISDLSQGGSYTF. The CDR3 coding sequence is TGTGCCATCAGTGATTTGAGTCAGGGAGGTTCCTACACCTTC.

This clonotype was counted many times. V is TRBV5-1 and J is TRBJ1-1; D unclear. The CDR3 length is 14 residues. Trimming took 9 bases from V and 0 from J, leaving 15 bases between them. From germline, CDR1 is SGHRS and CDR2 YFSETQ. In DNA form, the CDR3 reads TGCGCCACATCCGCCACGAACGTGAACACTGAAGCTTTCTTT. Translating it yields CATSATNVNTEAFF. The whole variable domain, remainder taken from reference TRBV5-1 and TRBJ1-1, is KAGVTQTPRYLIKTRGQQVTLSCSPISGHRSVSWYQQTPGQGLQFLFEYFSETQRNKGNFPGRFSGRQFSNSRSEMNVSTLELGDSALYLCATSATNVNTEAFFGQGTRLTVV.

The sample holds many counts of this clonotype. The chain has TRBV15 and TRBJ1-5; TRBD1 aligns across 10 bases. CDR3 length: 14 amino acids. The junction had 3 bases not matched to a gene; V was cut back by 7 bases and J by 3 bases. Germline V gives CDR1 LNHNV, CDR2 YYDKDF (reference sequence). This CDR3 reads CATKDRGTNQPQHF. The CDR3, as DNA: TGTGCCACCAAGGACAGGGGGACCAATCAGCCCCAGCATTTT.

Remarks on this clonotype: A junction end diverges from the germline sequence, so it may reflect a read error. The chain uses TRBV7-2 and TRBJ1-4, with D unclear. This CDR3 is built from 13 residues. Germline V gene lookup returns CDR1 SGHTA and CDR2 FQGNSA. CDR3 amino acids: CASSPARIEKLFF. For the CDR3, the DNA is TGTGCAAGCAGCCCGGCGCGTATTGAAAAACTGTTTTTT. Combining the CDR3 with reference TRBV7-2 and TRBJ1-4 gives the whole variable domain GAGVSQSPSNKVTEKGKDVELRCDPISGHTALYWYRQSLGQGLEFLIYFQGNSAPDKSGLPSDRFSAERTGGSVSTLTIQRTQQEDSAVYLCASSPARIEKLFFGSGTQLSVL.

This clonotype has a count of ten or more. The J gene is TRBJ2-5, the V gene TRBV5-5; D might be TRBD1 or TRBD2, each matching 5 bases. The V end lost 5 bases, the J end lost 5 bases, and 19 bases lay between the germline ends. Germline lookup yields CDR1 SGHKS and CDR2 YYEKEE (reference sequence). This CDR3 is 15 amino acids long. The DNA for the CDR3 is TGTGCCAGCAGAAGGGCCGGGGACCATCTTGAGACCCAGTACTTC. This codes for CASRRAGDHLETQYF. Filled out from reference TRBV5-5 and TRBJ2-5, the complete variable domain reads DAGVTQSPTHLIKTRGQQVTLRCSPISGHKSVSWYQQVLGQGPQFIFQYYEKEERGRGNFPDRFSARQFPNYSSELNVNALLLGDSALYLCASRRAGDHLETQYFGPGTRLLVL.

V gene TRBV6-1 combines with J gene TRBJ2-1; D might be TRBD2 (5 bases). Germline CDR1 MNHNS, CDR2 SASEGT. Between the trimmed V and J ends, which lost 3 bases and 7 bases, there was a span of 13 bases. The CDR3 is made up of 14 amino acids. In DNA, the CDR3 is TGTGCCAGCAGTGAGCTTGGAGGAAATAATGAGCAGTTCTTC. This sequence encodes CASSELGGNNEQFF.

This clonotype was counted ten times or more. The V and J genes are TRBV5-1 and TRBJ2-3, with D perhaps matching TRBD1 (6 bases). Germline CDR1 is SGHRS and CDR2 is YFSETQ. The CDR3 has 16 residues. The germline V and J ends were trimmed by 1 base and 4 bases, with 16 bases remaining between them. CDR3 DNA: TGCGCCAGCAGCTTGCAAGGGCAGGGGTCGGCAGATACGCAGTATTTT. Translated: CASSLQGQGSADTQYF.

Ten or more counts support this clonotype. The rearrangement joins TRBV7-2 to TRBJ2-7; D uncertain. With 0 bases removed from V and 1 base from J, the gap between germline ends came to 4 bases. Germline V CDR1 and CDR2: SGHTA, FQGNSA. The CDR3 is 13 residues long. CDR3 amino acids: CASSLALSYEQYF. The CDR3 coding sequence is TGTGCCAGCAGCTTAGCTCTATCCTACGAGCAGTACTTC.

CDR3: CASSLQGIGPDTQYF. Written as DNA, the CDR3 is TGCGCCAGCAGCTTACAGGGTATAGGGCCAGATACGCAGTATTTT. The chain employs TRBV5-1 and TRBJ2-3; TRBD1 is a possible D gene (6 bases). The CDR3 length is 15 residues. The V end lost 2 bases, the J end lost 4 bases, and 14 bases lay between the germline ends. Germline CDR1 is SGHRS and CDR2 is YFSETQ.

In this sample, this clonotype turned up many times. The chain recombines TRBV7-3 with TRBJ1-2; D not certain. The V and J ends lost 7 bases and 0 bases respectively, with 9 bases between them. The germline gives CDR1 SGHTA, CDR2 FQGTGA. The CDR3 extends over 13 amino acids. The CDR3 reads CASTRGTNYGYTF. Written as DNA, the CDR3 is TGTGCCAGCACCCGGGGAACTAACTATGGCTACACCTTC.

Many counts were recorded for this clonotype. This rearrangement joins TRBV29-1 to TRBJ2-3; D may be TRBD1 (5 bases). V was trimmed by 1 base and J by 4 bases, leaving 9 bases between them. CDR1 is SQVTM, CDR2 ANQGSEA, per germline. The CDR3 contains 13 residues. CDR3 sequence: CSVEVQGSDTQYF. CDR3 sequence (DNA): TGCAGCGTTGAAGTCCAGGGCTCAGATACGCAGTATTTT.

A note on this clonotype: A much larger clone differs by one base, so this may be a read error. The chain uses TRBV7-2 and TRBJ2-1; D is uncertain. This CDR3 contains 13 residues. Germline V lookup: CDR1 SGHTA, CDR2 FQGNSA. DNA for the CDR3: TGTGCCAGCAGCCCCTCGCGCAGCAATGAGCAGTTGTTC. This gives the protein CASSPSRSNEQLF.

This clonotype was found many times. The CDR3 reads CNTLGGHGYTF. CDR3 DNA sequence: TGCAACACTCTCGGGGGGCATGGCTACACCTTC. This sequence joins TRBV29-1 and TRBJ1-2, with D perhaps TRBD1 (6 bases). Germline-derived CDR1 and CDR2 are SQVTM and ANQGSEA. The CDR3 length is 11 residues.

This clonotype appeared many times. The chain uses TRBV7-3 and TRBJ2-1; tentative D call: TRBD2 (6 bases). Germline loops: CDR1 SGHTA, CDR2 FQGTGA. The CDR3 has 16 residues. V gave up 5 bases and J gave up 0 bases, with 14 bases separating them. The CDR3 DNA follows: TGTGCCAGCAGCCGCACTGGAGGGAACTCCTACAATGAGCAGTTCTTC. Translating it yields CASSRTGGNSYNEQFF.

This clonotype came up many times. This rearrangement joins TRBV5-1 to TRBJ2-2; D is uncertain. The V gene lost 1 base and the J gene lost 0 bases, with 7 bases spanning the gap. CDR1 and CDR2 from the germline V gene are SGHRS and YFSETQ. The CDR3 runs 15 residues. Written as DNA, the CDR3 is TGCGCCAGCAGCTTGTCAGCTACGAACACCGGGGAGCTGTTTTTT. This translates into CASSLSATNTGELFF.

This clonotype was found many times. The chain recombines TRBV12-3 or TRBV12-4 with TRBJ2-1; 9 nucleotides line up with TRBD1. This CDR3 comprises 16 residues. V dropped 3 bases and J dropped 6; count of bases not matched to a gene: 9. CDR3 nucleotide sequence: TGTGCCAGCAGTTTGGGAGGGACAGGGAAGATCAATGAGCAGTTCTTC. It yields the protein CASSLGGTGKINEQFF.

The table lists this clonotype with many counts. The rearrangement joins TRBV27 to TRBJ2-7; 8 positions match TRBD2. Germline values: CDR1 MNHEY, CDR2 SMNVEV (reference sequence). V trimming: 6 bases; J trimming: 5 bases; junction bases outside the gene matches: 12. CDR3 length: 15 amino acids. The CDR3 loop is CASSSSGRVRDEQYF. The CDR3 region has the DNA TGTGCCAGCAGCTCCAGCGGGAGAGTCCGGGACGAGCAGTACTTC.

This clonotype has a count of ten or more. The genes are TRBV10-3 and TRBJ2-7; 8 bases align to TRBD1. CDR3 length equals 13 residues. J lost 6 bases, V lost 6 bases, and 7 bases had no gene match. Germline V gene sequence: CDR1 ENHRY, CDR2 SYGVKD. The CDR3 loop reads CAIRDRENREQYF. CDR3 coding DNA: TGTGCCATCAGGGACAGGGAAAATCGCGAGCAGTACTTC.

This clonotype was observed a handful of times. This rearrangement joins TRBV9 to TRBJ2-2; D uncertain. The CDR3 has 15 residues. The V and J ends lost 0 bases and 4 bases respectively, with 10 bases between them. Looked up from germline, CDR1 is SGDLS and CDR2 is YYNGEE. The DNA of the CDR3 is TGTGCCAGCAGCGTAGTTCCAGGACCCACCGGGGAGCTGTTTTTT. It is translated as CASSVVPGPTGELFF.

This clonotype occurred many times. The V gene is TRBV20-1, the J gene TRBJ1-6, with a weak D call TRBD1 (5 bases). The germline V gene has CDR1 DFQATT and CDR2 SNEGSKA (reference sequence). The CDR3 loop spans 12 amino acids. The CDR3 is CASGRPNSPLHF. The CDR3 nucleotides read TGCGCTTCGGGACGGCCGAATTCACCCCTCCACTTT.

The table lists this clonotype with many counts. J is TRBJ2-7 and V is TRBV10-3; D ambiguous. Germline CDR1 ENHRY, CDR2 SYGVKD. This CDR3 is 14 amino acids long. V was clipped by 3 bases and J by 3 bases, with 12 bases between them. Here the CDR3 reads CAISETGRDYEQYF. CDR3 sequence (DNA): TGTGCCATCAGTGAAACCGGGCGTGACTACGAGCAGTACTTC.

This clonotype was counted at least ten times. The chain joins TRBV20-1 to TRBJ2-6, with D hard to call. Germline CDR1 reads DFQATT; CDR2 reads SNEGSKA (reference sequence). The CDR3 is made up of 14 amino acids. The V end lost 5 bases, the J end lost 2 bases, and 10 bases lay between the germline ends. For the CDR3, the DNA is TGCAGTGCTGAACCCAATACTGGGGCCAACGTCCTGACTTTC. The encoded protein is CSAEPNTGANVLTF.

This clonotype was detected ten times or more. V gene TRBV27 combines with J gene TRBJ1-4; D perhaps matches TRBD1 (6 bases). Trimming took 1 base from V and 6 from J, leaving 15 bases between them. Germline V lookup: CDR1 MNHEY, CDR2 SMNVEV (reference sequence). The CDR3 loop spans 16 amino acids. CDR3 bases: TGTGCCAGCAGTTTATTTCTAGGGGCAGGGGATGAAAAACTGTTTTTT. This sequence encodes CASSLFLGAGDEKLFF.

There are many counts of this clonotype. The chain links TRBV10-3 to TRBJ2-1, with D possibly being TRBD2 (6 bases). Trimming removed 8 bases at V and 7 bases at J, with 12 bases between. CDR3 length equals 12 residues. CDR1 is ENHRY, CDR2 SYGVKD, per germline. CDR3 sequence (DNA): TGTGCCATCGGGACTCTGGAGAATGAGCAGTTCTTC. It specifies CAIGTLENEQFF.

The chain carries TRBV3-1 and TRBJ1-1, with D perhaps TRBD1 (5 bases). The length of the CDR3 is 15 residues. Germline lookup yields CDR1 LGHDT and CDR2 YNNKEL (reference sequence). The V end was cut by 5 bases, the J end by 1 base, with 14 bases between. CDR3: CASSWSGQKNTEAFF. CDR3 nucleotides: TGTGCCAGCAGCTGGTCGGGGCAGAAGAACACTGAAGCTTTCTTT. Full variable domain (remainder filled in from reference TRBV3-1 and TRBJ1-1): DTAVSQTPKYLVTQMGNDKSIKCEQNLGHDTMYWYKQDSKKFLKIMFSYNNKELIINETVPNRFSPKSPDKAHLNLHINSLELGDSAVYFCASSWSGQKNTEAFFGQGTRLTVV.

This clonotype came up a few times. V and J are TRBV5-1 and TRBJ1-2, with a weak D call TRBD1 (6 bases). Deletions cut 4 bases from V and 8 bases from J, with 21 bases between. The CDR3 length is 15 residues. Germline V lookup: CDR1 SGHRS, CDR2 YFSETQ. The CDR3 sequence is CASSANPGASGGYTF. Here the CDR3 DNA reads TGCGCCAGCAGCGCTAACCCGGGGGCCTCCGGAGGCTACACCTTC.

This clonotype was observed at least ten times. The V call is TRBV6-6, the J call TRBJ2-2; the D is unclear. Trimming took off 6 bases at V and 4 bases at J, with 27 bases between the two ends. The CDR3 covers 19 residues. Germline-derived CDR1 and CDR2 are MNHNY and SVGAGI (reference sequence). Written as DNA, the CDR3 is TGTGCCAGCAGCCACCCCTTCGTGAGCCACTACCGGCGCACCGGGGAGCTGTTTTTT. This translates into CASSHPFVSHYRRTGELFF.

In its sample, this clonotype was seen many times. The V and J genes are TRBV5-1 and TRBJ2-5, with TRBD1 matching over 7 bases. Germline assignment: CDR1 SGHRS and CDR2 YFSETQ. The trim removed 4 bases at V and 5 bases at J, leaving 8 bases unmatched. The CDR3 consists of 14 residues. CDR3 amino acids: CASSRQGGQETQYF. DNA of the CDR3: TGCGCCAGCAGCCGACAGGGTGGTCAGGAGACCCAGTACTTC.

This clonotype was counted a few times. V usage is TRBV5-1 and J usage is TRBJ2-2; 10 positions match TRBD2. The CDR3 consists of 15 residues. The germline CDR1 and CDR2 sequences are SGHRS and YFSETQ. Trimming cost V 2 bases and J 3 bases; bases outside gene matches: 1. CDR3 amino acids: CASSFSGGYTGELFF. The CDR3 DNA follows: TGCGCCAGCAGCTTTAGCGGGGGGTACACCGGGGAGCTGTTTTTT.